This T cell receptor (beta chain) was identified during a study of T cell changes during pregnancy in multiple sclerosis. The repertoire was sequenced with immunoSEQ multiplex PCR; TCRdb's copy has only in-frame clones and lacks some. The data contain some 80,000 clones, 89% of them seen just once; the ten biggest clones take up over 0.7%. The CDR3 contains 13 residues. The germline V gene has CDR1 MNHEY and CDR2 SVGAGI. The germline V and J ends were trimmed by 2 bases and 4 bases, with 8 bases remaining between them. Sequencing used peripheral blood, obtained in the first trimester of pregnancy. This sequence was found in a female donor in good health, enrolled as a control in a pregnancy study. V and J are TRBV6-5 and TRBJ2-5; D may be TRBD2 (6 bases). CDR3 sequence: CASSYLGRETQYF. The CDR3 coding sequence is TGTGCCAGCAGTTACCTCGGGAGAGAGACCCAGTACTTC.